One sample yielded the 17 T cell receptor beta chains listed below, sequenced in a study of blood T cells in healthy people across ages. A second PCR, run for about 7 to 11 cycles, used a sample-barcoded 5' primer plus a J-beta primer mix. TCRdb called the 5' RACE reads again in MiXCR, with one record for every CDR3 protein. The sample includes about 1,500,000 distinct CDR3 sequences, 42% of them seen just once. Sequenced: blood. The origin of the receptors is a young woman in good health.

The V call is TRBV6-1, the J call TRBJ1-2; D call uncertain. The CDR3 sequence is 11 residues long. Germline V gene lookup returns CDR1 MNHNS and CDR2 SASEGT. The V gene lost 7 bases and the J gene lost 1 base, with 4 bases spanning the gap. The CDR3 nucleotides read TGTGCCAGCAACGTTAACTATGGCTACACCTTC. Its protein is CASNVNYGYTF.

This clonotype has more than one count but fewer than ten. The rearrangement uses TRBV5-6 and TRBJ2-1, with D perhaps TRBD2 (5 bases). Per the germline V gene, CDR1 is SGHDT and CDR2 is YYEEEE. The V end lost 9 bases, the J end lost 6 bases, and 16 bases lay between the germline ends. CDR3 length: 13 amino acids. The CDR3 DNA sequence: TGTGCCACCTCACTAGGAAATGGCAATGAGCAGTTCTTC. It codes for CATSLGNGNEQFF. Based on the CDR3 plus reference TRBV5-6 and TRBJ2-1, the full variable domain is DAGVTQSPTHLIKTRGQQVTLRCSPKSGHDTVSWYQQALGQGPQFIFQYYEEEERQRGNFPDRFSGHQFPNYSSELNVNALLLGDSALYLCATSLGNGNEQFFGPGTRLTVL.

This chain links TRBV5-1 with TRBJ2-3; D remains ambiguous. In germline, CDR1 is SGHRS, CDR2 YFSETQ. The CDR3 length is 18 residues. The V end lost 2 bases, the J end lost 0 bases, and 19 bases lay between the germline ends. CDR3 region: CASSFSVREAASTDTQYF. Written as DNA, the CDR3 is TGCGCCAGCAGCTTTTCGGTTCGTGAGGCAGCTAGCACAGATACGCAGTATTTT.

V gene TRBV25-1 combines with J gene TRBJ2-1; 12 bases agree with TRBD1. In germline, CDR1 is MGHDK, CDR2 SYGVNS. The CDR3 has 16 amino acids. Germline trimming cut 3 bases from V and 9 bases from J; bases unmatched to any gene: 9. Here the CDR3 reads CASSDSGTGGRVEQFF. CDR3 in DNA: TGTGCCAGCAGTGACTCCGGGACAGGGGGCCGGGTTGAGCAGTTCTTC. The whole variable domain, filled in from reference TRBV25-1 and TRBJ2-1, reads EADIYQTPRYLVIGTGKKITLECSQTMGHDKMYWYQQDPGMELHLIHYSYGVNSTEKGDLSSESTVSRIRTEHFPLTLESARPSHTSQYLCASSDSGTGGRVEQFFGPGTRLTVL.

The chain carries TRBV6-6 and TRBJ2-1; 11 bases are shared with TRBD1. Trimming took 6 bases from V and 7 from J; bases not matched to a gene: 8. Germline assignment: CDR1 MNHNY and CDR2 SVGAGI (reference sequence). This CDR3 comprises 15 residues. CDR3 sequence: CASRPGTGGGNEQFF. The CDR3 DNA is TGTGCCAGCAGACCCGGGACAGGGGGTGGGAATGAGCAGTTCTTC.

The DNA for the CDR3 is TGTGCCAGCAGTCCCGGGACAGCCCCCATGAACACTGAAGCTTTCTTT. This translates into CASSPGTAPMNTEAFF. This sequence joins TRBV27 and TRBJ1-1; 7 bases agree with TRBD1. From germline, CDR1 is MNHEY and CDR2 SMNVEV (reference sequence). The V and J ends lost 5 bases and 0 bases, in that order; junction bases with no gene match: 9. The CDR3 loop spans 16 amino acids.

This clonotype was counted only a few times. The V gene is TRBV5-5, the J gene TRBJ1-2, with a possible D match to TRBD1 (5 bases). CDR3 length: 15 residues. Per germline, CDR1 SGHKS and CDR2 YYEKEE (reference sequence). Trimming removed 3 bases at V and 8 bases at J, with 20 bases between. CDR3 in amino acids: CASSSGASEVSGYTF. The CDR3 DNA reads as TGTGCCAGCAGCTCCGGGGCGAGCGAAGTGAGCGGCTACACCTTC.

The chain uses TRBV18 and TRBJ2-1; D gene ambiguous. CDR3 length equals 15 residues. Trimming removed 3 bases at V and 6 bases at J, with 15 bases between. Germline V gene lookup returns CDR1 KGHSH and CDR2 LQKENI. The DNA for the CDR3 is TGTGCCAGCTCACCCCACGGTAGGGTCGTCAATGAGCAGTTCTTC. Amino acid sequence: CASSPHGRVVNEQFF.

This rearrangement joins TRBV6-2 or TRBV6-3 to TRBJ2-1; D perhaps matches TRBD2 (5 bases). Germline assignment: CDR1 MNHEY and CDR2 SVGEGT. The CDR3 has 12 residues. Trimming removed 6 bases at V and 10 bases at J, with 13 bases between. The CDR3 protein is CASRTINYEQFF. CDR3 nucleotides: TGTGCCAGCAGGACTATTAATTACGAGCAGTTCTTC.

This clonotype has a handful of counts. V usage is TRBV4-2 and J usage is TRBJ2-7, with 10 bases matching TRBD2. Germline-derived CDR1 and CDR2 are LGHNA and YNFKEQ. The CDR3 runs 17 residues. J was trimmed by 5 bases and V by 3 bases; bases with no gene match: 13. The CDR3 coding sequence is TGTGCCAGCAGCCAGGATAGACCCGGGACTAGCGTAGACGAGCAGTACTTC. Translating it yields CASSQDRPGTSVDEQYF.

The J gene is TRBJ2-7, the V gene TRBV20-1; 10 bases align to TRBD2. The trim removed 3 bases at V and 7 bases at J, leaving 12 bases unmatched. Per germline, CDR1 DFQATT and CDR2 SNEGSKA (reference sequence). The CDR3 totals 15 residues. This CDR3 reads CSASGLADPGNEQYF. The CDR3, as DNA: TGCAGTGCTAGTGGACTAGCGGATCCAGGCAATGAGCAGTACTTC.

This clonotype came up a few times. The chain carries TRBV10-3 and TRBJ2-5; 9 bases map to TRBD2. In germline, CDR1 is ENHRY, CDR2 SYGVKD. V lost 4 bases to trimming and J lost 0 bases; unmatched junction nucleotides: 0. This CDR3 comprises 14 residues. CDR3 DNA: TGTGCCATCAGTGGACTAGCGGACCAAGAGACCCAGTACTTC. Its translation is CAISGLADQETQYF.

The rearrangement links TRBV5-1 to TRBJ2-7, with 12 bases fitting TRBD2. The junction had 12 bases not matched to a gene; V was cut back by 4 bases and J by 4 bases. Germline V gives CDR1 SGHRS, CDR2 YFSETQ. The CDR3 consists of 17 residues. The CDR3 sequence: CASSTRWTSGIQYEQYF. CDR3 nucleotides: TGCGCCAGCAGCACACGGTGGACTAGCGGGATACAATACGAGCAGTACTTC.

This chain uses TRBV30 with TRBJ2-5; possibly TRBD2 for D (5 bases). The end of the DNA fits TRBJ2-7 better, so the J call may be wrong. Germline V gene lookup returns CDR1 GTSNPN and CDR2 SVGIG (reference sequence). The length of the CDR3 is 13 residues. CDR3 sequence reads: CAWSDTRPVEQYF. CDR3 DNA sequence: TGTGCCTGGAGTGACACTAGGCCTGTCGAGCAGTACTTC.

The chain joins TRBV5-1 to TRBJ2-7; possible D gene TRBD1, 5 bases. Germline CDR1 SGHRS, CDR2 YFSETQ. V was clipped by 5 bases and J by 6 bases, with 18 bases between them. The CDR3 loop spans 14 amino acids. The CDR3 sequence is CASRGPDSALEQYF. Here the CDR3 DNA reads TGCGCCAGCAGGGGTCCTGACAGCGCCCTCGAGCAGTACTTC.

This sequence joins TRBV10-3 and TRBJ1-2; TRBD1 matches at 7 bases. Germline V gene data show CDR1 as ENHRY and CDR2 as SYGVKD. V shed 5 bases and J 4 bases; nucleotides not matched to a gene: 1. The CDR3 runs 12 residues. The CDR3, as DNA: TGTGCCATCAGTTGGGACAGCTATGGCTACACCTTC. Its protein is CAISWDSYGYTF.

This clonotype was recorded only once. At one end, the junction sequence differs from germline, possibly due to a read error. The V call is TRBV10-3, the J call TRBJ2-1; 10 bases line up with TRBD2. The CDR3 is made up of 17 amino acids. Germline V gives CDR1 ENHRY, CDR2 SYGVKD. The CDR3 DNA reads TGTGTCATCAGCGATACGCCAGCGGGGGGGCTCGGAGATGAGCAGTTCTTC. This sequence encodes CVISDTPAGGLGDEQFF.